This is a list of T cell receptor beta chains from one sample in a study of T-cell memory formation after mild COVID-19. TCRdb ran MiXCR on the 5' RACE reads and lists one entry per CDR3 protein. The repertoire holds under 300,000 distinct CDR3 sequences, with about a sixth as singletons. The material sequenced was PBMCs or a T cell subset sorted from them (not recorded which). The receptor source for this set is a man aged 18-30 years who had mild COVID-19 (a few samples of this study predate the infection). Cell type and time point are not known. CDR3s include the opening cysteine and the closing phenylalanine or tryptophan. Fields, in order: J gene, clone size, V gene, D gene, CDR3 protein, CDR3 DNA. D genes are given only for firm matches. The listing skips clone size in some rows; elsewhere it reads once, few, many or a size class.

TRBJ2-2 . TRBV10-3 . CAITGDGAGELFF TGTGCCATCACGGGGGATGGGGCCGGGGAGCTGTTTTTT
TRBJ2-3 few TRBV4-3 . CASSQDAGTDTQYF TGCGCCAGCAGCCAAGATGCGGGGACAGATACGCAGTATTTT
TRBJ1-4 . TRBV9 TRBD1 CASSVGTGGSTNEKLFF TGTGCCAGCAGCGTAGGGACAGGGGGCTCAACTAATGAAAAACTGTTTTTT
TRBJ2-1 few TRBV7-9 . CASSGSEQFF TGTGCCAGCAGCGGGAGTGAGCAGTTCTTC
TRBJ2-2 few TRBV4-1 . CASSQAPPGELFF TGCGCCAGCAGCCAGGCGCCCCCCGGGGAGCTGTTTTTT
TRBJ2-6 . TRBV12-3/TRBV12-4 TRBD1 CASSSGTPGQGASGANVLTF TGTGCCAGCAGTTCGGGTACACCGGGACAGGGGGCTTCTGGGGCCAACGTCCTGACTTTC
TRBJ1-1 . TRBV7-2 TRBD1 CASSSTGGVTEAFF TGTGCCAGCAGCTCGACAGGGGGGGTTACTGAAGCTTTCTTT
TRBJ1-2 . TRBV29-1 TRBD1 CTTGDGVYGYTF TGCACTACAGGGGACGGGGTGTATGGCTACACCTTC
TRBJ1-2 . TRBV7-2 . CASSLELGVYGYTF TGTGCCAGCAGCTTAGAGTTGGGGGTCTATGGCTACACCTTC
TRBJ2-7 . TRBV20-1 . CSARVRVGYEQYF TGCAGTGCTAGAGTACGAGTGGGCTACGAGCAGTACTTC
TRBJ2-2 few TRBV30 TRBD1 CAWSWGLGTANTGELFF TGTGCCTGGAGTTGGGGGCTAGGGACAGCGAACACCGGGGAGCTGTTTTTT
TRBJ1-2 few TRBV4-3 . CASSQEGRSYGYTF TGCGCCAGCAGCCAAGAAGGCAGGAGCTATGGCTACACCTTC
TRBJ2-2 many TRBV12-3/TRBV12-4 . CASSLGSRTTGELFF TGTGCCAGCAGTTTAGGTAGTCGGACCACCGGGGAGCTGTTTTTT
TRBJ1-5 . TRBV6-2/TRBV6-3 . CATSRDFDPHNQPQHF TGTGCCACCAGCCGGGACTTCGACCCCCACAATCAGCCCCAGCATTTT
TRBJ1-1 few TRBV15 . CATSRDGAGISTEAFF TGTGCCACCAGCAGAGATGGGGCAGGGATTAGCACTGAAGCTTTCTTT
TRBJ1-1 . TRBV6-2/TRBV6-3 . CASRTQTPEAFF TGTGCCAGCAGAACACAGACCCCTGAAGCTTTCTTT
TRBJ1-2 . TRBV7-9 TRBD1 CASSFVRTGLDGYTF TGTGCCAGCAGCTTCGTCCGGACAGGGTTGGATGGCTACACCTTC
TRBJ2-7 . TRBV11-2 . CASSLWEKGYEQYF TGTGCCAGCAGCCTGTGGGAAAAGGGCTACGAGCAGTACTTC
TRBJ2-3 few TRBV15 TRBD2 CATSRSSGPGDTQYF TGTGCCACCAGCAGAAGTAGCGGGCCCGGGGATACGCAGTATTTT
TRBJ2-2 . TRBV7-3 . CASGDGELFF TGTGCCAGCGGGGACGGGGAGCTGTTTTTT
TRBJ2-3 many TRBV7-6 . CASSLVAGSTDTQYF TGTGCCAGCAGCTTAGTGGCGGGTTCCACAGATACGCAGTATTTT
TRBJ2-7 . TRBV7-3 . CASSLRRGGEQYF TGTGCCAGCAGCTTACGGAGGGGTGGGGAGCAGTACTTC
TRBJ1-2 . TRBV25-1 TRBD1 CASSEPGQRFYYGYTF TGTGCCAGCAGTGAACCGGGACAGAGATTTTACTATGGCTACACCTTC
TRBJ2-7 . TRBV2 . CASNSRRWLGEQYF TGTGCCAGCAATTCCAGGCGTTGGCTCGGCGAGCAGTACTTC
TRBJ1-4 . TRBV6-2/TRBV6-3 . CASSLGSEKTAELFF TGTGCCAGCAGTTTGGGATCTGAAAAAACTGCGGAACTGTTTTTT
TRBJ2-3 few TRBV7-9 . CASSLFIRTDTQYF TGTGCCAGCAGCTTATTCATTCGCACAGATACGCAGTATTTT
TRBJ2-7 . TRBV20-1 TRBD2 CSARASSGAIYEQYF TGCAGTGCTCGTGCCTCTAGCGGGGCTATATACGAGCAGTACTTC
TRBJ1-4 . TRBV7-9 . CASSLIGELFF TGTGCCAGCAGCTTAATAGGGGAACTGTTTTTT
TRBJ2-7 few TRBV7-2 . CASSLEGPPYYEQYF TGTGCCAGCAGCTTAGAAGGTCCCCCCTACTACGAGCAGTACTTC
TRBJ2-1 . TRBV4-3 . CASSQGTYNEQFF TGCGCCAGCAGCCAAGGGACCTACAATGAGCAGTTCTTC
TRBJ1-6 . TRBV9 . CASSVGSVSYNSPLHF TGTGCCAGCAGCGTAGGGTCCGTAAGCTATAATTCACCCCTCCACTTT
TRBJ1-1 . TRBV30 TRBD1 CAWTTGAPAEAFF TGTGCCTGGACTACAGGGGCCCCGGCTGAAGCTTTCTTT
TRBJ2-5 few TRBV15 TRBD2 CATSRAASGGAWTQYF TGTGCCACCAGCAGAGCGGCTAGCGGGGGGGCCTGGACCCAGTACTTC
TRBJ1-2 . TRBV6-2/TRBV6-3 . CASTPTGAGGYTF TGTGCCAGCACCCCGACGGGGGCTGGTGGCTACACCTTC
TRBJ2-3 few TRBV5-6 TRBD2 CASSFPQRAGGLSDTQYF TGTGCCAGCAGCTTTCCCCAAAGAGCGGGGGGGCTCTCAGATACGCAGTATTTT
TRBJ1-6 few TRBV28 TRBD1 CASGSTGGNSPLHF TGTGCCAGCGGGTCAACAGGGGGAAATTCACCCCTCCACTTT
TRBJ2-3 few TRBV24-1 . CATSVTSNPDTQYF TGTGCCACCAGTGTCACCAGCAACCCAGATACGCAGTATTTT
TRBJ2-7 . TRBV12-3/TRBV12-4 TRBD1 CASRPRDSASYEQYF TGTGCCAGCAGACCCCGGGACAGCGCCTCCTACGAGCAGTACTTC
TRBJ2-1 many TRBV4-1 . CATGGPYNEQFF TGCGCCACCGGGGGTCCGTACAATGAGCAGTTCTTC
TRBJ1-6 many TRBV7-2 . CASSFGTNYNSPLHF TGTGCCAGCAGCTTCGGGACAAATTATAATTCACCCCTCCACTTT
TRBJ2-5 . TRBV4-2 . CASSRPGGLTQYF TGTGCCAGCAGCCGACCCGGTGGGCTGACCCAGTACTTC
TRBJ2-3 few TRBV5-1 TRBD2 CASRPPPGGASRVRDTQYF TGCGCCAGCAGGCCCCCCCCCGGGGGGGCCTCAAGGGTCAGAGATACGCAGTATTTT
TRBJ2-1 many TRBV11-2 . CASSYYRLSNEQFF TGTGCCAGCAGCTACTATAGGCTCTCCAATGAGCAGTTCTTC
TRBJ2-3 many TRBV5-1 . CASSLGGQDTQYF TGTGCCAGCAGCTTGGGGGGGCAAGATACGCAGTATTTT
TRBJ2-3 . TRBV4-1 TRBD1 CASTKMDRGTDTQYF TGCGCCAGCACCAAAATGGACAGGGGCACAGATACGCAGTATTTT
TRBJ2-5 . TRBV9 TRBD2 CASSPTAGAETQYF TGTGCCAGCAGCCCGACAGCGGGGGCAGAGACCCAGTACTTC
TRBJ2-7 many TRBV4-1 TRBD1 CASSQEGTGLWYEQYF TGCGCCAGCAGCCAAGAAGGGACAGGGTTATGGTACGAGCAGTACTTC
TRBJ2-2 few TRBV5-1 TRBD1 CASSPRGRELFF TGCGCCAGCAGCCCTAGGGGGCGGGAGCTGTTTTTT
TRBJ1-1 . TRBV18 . CASSDGENTEAFF TGTGCCAGCTCGGACGGGGAAAACACTGAAGCTTTCTTT
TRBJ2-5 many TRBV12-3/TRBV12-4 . CASSSSYQETQYF TGTGCCAGCAGTTCTTCATACCAAGAGACCCAGTACTTC
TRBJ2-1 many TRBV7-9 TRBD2 CASSSIDGEGRGNEQFF TGTGCCAGCAGCTCAATCGACGGGGAGGGTCGGGGCAATGAGCAGTTCTTC
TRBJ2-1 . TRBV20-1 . CSASHEQFF TGCAGTGCTAGTCATGAGCAGTTCTTC
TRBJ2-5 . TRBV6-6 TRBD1 CASSRQTGDETQYF TGTGCCAGCAGCCGACAGACAGGGGATGAGACCCAGTACTTC
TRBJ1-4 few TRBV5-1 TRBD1 CASSDRSGQINEKLFF TGCGCCAGCAGCGATCGGTCGGGACAGATTAATGAAAAACTGTTTTTT
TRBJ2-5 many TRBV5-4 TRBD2 CASSTGLDGETQYF TGTGCCAGCAGCACGGGACTAGACGGGGAGACCCAGTACTTC
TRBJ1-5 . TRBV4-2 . CASSQDGQGTQPQHF TGTGCCAGCAGCCAAGATGGGCAGGGCACTCAGCCCCAGCATTTT
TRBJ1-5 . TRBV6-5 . CASSTRGAGQPQHF TGTGCCAGCAGCACTAGGGGGGCTGGCCAGCCCCAGCATTTT
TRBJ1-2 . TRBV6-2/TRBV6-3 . CASSYIRDGYTF TGTGCCAGCAGTTACATAAGGGATGGCTACACCTTC
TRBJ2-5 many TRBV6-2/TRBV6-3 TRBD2 CASSYTSGGQETQYF TGTGCCAGCAGTTACACAAGCGGGGGCCAAGAGACCCAGTACTTC
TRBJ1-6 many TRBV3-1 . CASSQDRVGSPLHF TGTGCCAGCAGCCAAGATAGGGTAGGATCACCCCTCCACTTT